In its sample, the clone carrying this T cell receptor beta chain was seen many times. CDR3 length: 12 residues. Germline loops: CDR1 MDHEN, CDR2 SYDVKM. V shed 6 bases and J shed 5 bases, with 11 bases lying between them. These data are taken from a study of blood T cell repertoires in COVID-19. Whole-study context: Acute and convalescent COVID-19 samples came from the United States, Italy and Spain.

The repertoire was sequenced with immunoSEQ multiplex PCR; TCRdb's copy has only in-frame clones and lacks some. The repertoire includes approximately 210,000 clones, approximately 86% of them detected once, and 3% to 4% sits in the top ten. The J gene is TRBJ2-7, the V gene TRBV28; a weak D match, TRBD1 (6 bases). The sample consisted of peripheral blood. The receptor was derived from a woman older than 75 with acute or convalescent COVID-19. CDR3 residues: CASSEGVHEQYF. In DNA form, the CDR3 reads TGTGCCAGCAGCGAGGGGGTCCACGAGCAGTACTTC.